These 25 T cell receptor beta chains were sequenced from one sample in a study of blood T cells in healthy people across ages. A second PCR of 7 to 11 cycles used a sample-barcoded 5' primer and a J-beta primer mix. TCRdb reprocessed the 5' RACE reads via MiXCR and lists one record per CDR3 protein. The sample lists about 1.8 million distinct CDR3 sequences; around half were seen once. Sequencing was carried out using blood. The receptors come from a middle-aged woman in good health.

This clonotype was observed a handful of times. V is TRBV6-5 and J is TRBJ2-7; TRBD2 matches at 7 bases. V lost 0 bases to trimming and J lost 4 bases; unmatched junction nucleotides: 3. Germline V gene data show CDR1 as MNHEY and CDR2 as SVGAGI. This CDR3 has 14 residues. The CDR3 region has the DNA TGTGCCAGCAGTTACTCGGCGGGGGTATACGAGCAGTACTTC. Amino acid sequence: CASSYSAGVYEQYF.

V gene TRBV12-3 or TRBV12-4 combines with J gene TRBJ1-5, with D perhaps matching TRBD1 (6 bases). The CDR3 sequence is 15 residues long. Trimming pared 6 bases from V and 1 base from J, leaving 13 bases between. The CDR3: CASSPGEGSNQPQHF. DNA for the CDR3: TGTGCCAGCAGCCCAGGGGAGGGAAGCAATCAGCCCCAGCATTTT.

The chain combines TRBV27 with TRBJ2-5; TRBD2 matches at 8 bases. The J call may not be correct, given that the DNA end is closer to TRBJ2-7. Germline V gene data show CDR1 as MNHEY and CDR2 as SMNVEV (reference sequence). CDR3 length: 17 residues. For the CDR3, the DNA is TGTGCCAGCCCCCGGGGGGGGGTGCGAACAATTACTTACGAGCAGTACTTC. It codes for CASPRGGVRTITYEQYF.

The V call is TRBV6-6, the J call TRBJ2-4, with D maybe TRBD1 (5 bases). Matching the DNA end better, TRBJ2-7 makes the J call doubtful. CDR1 is MNHNY and CDR2 is SVGAGI in the germline V gene (reference sequence). The CDR3 runs to 13 residues. For the CDR3, the DNA is TGTGCCAGCAGTTACCACCCAGGGAACGAGCAGTACTTC. Translating it yields CASSYHPGNEQYF.

This clonotype was recorded a few times. The DNA for the CDR3 is TGCAGTGTCTCAGCGGGGGATCTCTACAATGAGCAGTTCTTC. It translates to CSVSAGDLYNEQFF. V gene TRBV20-1 combines with J gene TRBJ2-1; 8 bases are shared with TRBD2. This CDR3 comprises 14 residues. Germline V lookup: CDR1 DFQATT, CDR2 SNEGSKA (reference sequence). The V segment lost 7 bases and the J segment 3 bases; nucleotides outside the gene matches: 8.

As regards this clonotype: At one of its ends the junction is not consistent with the germline gene, which may arise from a read error. The V gene is TRBV11-2, the J gene TRBJ2-7; 7 bases are a match to TRBD1. There are 15 residues in the CDR3. Germline CDR1 is SGHAT and CDR2 is FQNNGV. This chain's CDR3 is CASSLRGPDSYEQCF. CDR3 sequence (DNA): TGTGCCAGCAGCTTAAGGGGGCCGGACTCCTACGAGCAGTGCTTC.

This chain connects TRBV29-1 to TRBJ2-1; D is possibly TRBD2 (7 bases). The CDR3 runs to 12 residues. Between the trimmed V and J ends, which lost 3 bases and 9 bases, there was a span of 12 bases. Germline-derived CDR1 and CDR2 are SQVTM and ANQGSEA. The CDR3 DNA is TGCAGCGTTGAGAAGGGGGGGCCTGAGCAGTTCTTC. Its protein product is CSVEKGGPEQFF.

The chain joins TRBV3-1 to TRBJ1-1; no clear D gene. CDR3 size: 17 residues. The germline V gene encodes CDR1 LGHDT and CDR2 YNNKEL (reference sequence). Trimming pared 0 bases from V and 0 bases from J, leaving 14 bases between. The CDR3 region has the DNA TGTGCCAGCAGCCAAGATCAGGCAGGACCCATGAACACTGAAGCTTTCTTT. Its translation: CASSQDQAGPMNTEAFF.

This clonotype was observed once. The gene calls are TRBV4-2 and TRBJ2-5; 10 nucleotides agree with TRBD2. The CDR3 consists of 16 residues. Germline lookup yields CDR1 LGHNA and CDR2 YNFKEQ. Losses at the gene ends were 1 base for V and 1 base for J; bases not matched to a gene: 3. The CDR3 region is CASSQATSGVQETQYF. DNA for the CDR3: TGTGCCAGCAGCCAAGCAACTAGCGGGGTCCAAGAGACCCAGTACTTC.

The rearrangement links TRBV2 to TRBJ2-7; tentative D call: TRBD1 (5 bases). From germline, CDR1 is SNHLY and CDR2 FYNNEI. This CDR3 region has 16 residues. V gave up 2 bases and J gave up 4 bases, with 18 bases separating them. This CDR3 is CASSENPTALGYEQYF. The CDR3 nucleotides are TGTGCCAGCAGTGAAAATCCGACAGCCCTGGGGTACGAGCAGTACTTC.

The V and J genes are TRBV6-6 and TRBJ1-1; D unresolved. V gave up 2 bases and J gave up 4 bases, with 17 bases separating them. This CDR3 has 16 residues. From germline, CDR1 is MNHNY and CDR2 SVGAGI (reference sequence). CDR3 loop: CASSYAFWIGSTEAFF. The CDR3 coding sequence is TGTGCCAGCAGTTACGCCTTCTGGATAGGGAGCACTGAAGCTTTCTTT.

The V and J genes are TRBV12-3 or TRBV12-4 and TRBJ2-3, with TRBD2 matching over 9 bases. This CDR3 contains 15 residues. V lost 5 bases and J lost 5; bases outside the gene matches: 8. The CDR3 DNA sequence: TGTGCCAGCAGTCCGGGACTAGCTAACTTAGATACGCAGTATTTT. Translating gives CASSPGLANLDTQYF.

The chain joins TRBV13 to TRBJ2-5, with 10 bases matching TRBD2. Trimming removed 2 bases from V and 5 bases from J; junction bases left unmatched: 8. Looked up from germline, CDR1 is PRHDT and CDR2 is FYEKMQ (reference sequence). The CDR3 is made up of 16 amino acids. The chain's CDR3 is CASSLRTSGVKETQYF. The DNA of the CDR3 is TGTGCCAGCAGCTTACGGACTAGCGGTGTCAAGGAGACCCAGTACTTC.

The chain links TRBV7-9 to TRBJ2-3; 15 bases agree with TRBD2. The CDR3 extends over 17 amino acids. CDR1 and CDR2 from the germline V gene are SEHNR and FQNEAQ (reference sequence). With V trimmed by 5 bases and J by 5 bases, 8 bases remained unmatched. CDR3 DNA: TGTGCCAGCAGCCCTCGGACTAGCGGGGGGGCCAAAGATACGCAGTATTTT. Its translation: CASSPRTSGGAKDTQYF.

V usage is TRBV5-1 and J usage is TRBJ2-5; 7 positions agree with TRBD1. The CDR3 length is 17 residues. CDR1 is SGHRS and CDR2 is YFSETQ in the germline V gene. Trimming at V came to 0 bases and at J to 0 bases, leaving 8 bases not matched to a gene. The chain's CDR3 is CASSLGDSLRYQETQYF. The CDR3 DNA is TGCGCCAGCAGCTTGGGGGACAGCCTACGCTACCAAGAGACCCAGTACTTC. The entire variable domain, with the rest obtained from reference TRBV5-1 and TRBJ2-5, is as follows: KAGVTQTPRYLIKTRGQQVTLSCSPISGHRSVSWYQQTPGQGLQFLFEYFSETQRNKGNFPGRFSGRQFSNSRSEMNVSTLELGDSALYLCASSLGDSLRYQETQYFGPGTRLLVL.

This clonotype was seen a few times. The CDR3 reads CASSLYTGPYEQYF. The CDR3 region has the DNA TGTGCCAGCAGTTTGTACACAGGCCCCTACGAGCAGTACTTC. V is TRBV12-3 or TRBV12-4 and J is TRBJ2-7, with D tentatively TRBD1 (5 bases). The CDR3 sequence is 14 residues long. V dropped 3 bases and J dropped 2 bases, with 11 bases sitting between them.

This clonotype was observed a few times. The chain is built from TRBV28 and TRBJ2-4; D is undetermined. V was pared by 5 bases and J by 9 bases, with 20 bases between. The CDR3 is 15 residues long. CDR1 MDHEN and CDR2 SYDVKM come from the germline V gene. CDR3 in amino acids: CASSIGRARFSIQYF. The CDR3 nucleotides read TGTGCCAGCAGTATTGGGCGAGCCAGGTTTAGCATTCAGTACTTC.

V is TRBV5-1 and J is TRBJ1-4; no definite D call. This CDR3 region has 16 residues. The V and J ends lost 4 bases and 8 bases respectively, with 21 bases between them. Germline CDR1 SGHRS, CDR2 YFSETQ. The CDR3 nucleotides are TGCGCCAGCAGCCCCGACGCGGTTCCAGTCCGGGAAAAACTGTTTTTT. Its translation: CASSPDAVPVREKLFF.

This clonotype was seen once. This chain uses TRBV7-8 with TRBJ1-5, with D unclear. Per germline, CDR1 SGHVS and CDR2 FQNEAQ. V lost 8 bases and J lost 1, with 24 bases in between. CDR3 size: 18 residues. CDR3 sequence (DNA): TGTGCCAGCCTCGAGGAACCCCTTGGTTTCGAGAGCAATCAGCCCCAGCATTTT. Its protein is CASLEEPLGFESNQPQHF.

The rearrangement uses TRBV20-1 and TRBJ2-7, with 7 bases aligning to TRBD1. V dropped 6 bases and J dropped 12; count of bases not matched to a gene: 14. The CDR3 consists of 12 residues. Germline CDR1 DFQATT, CDR2 SNEGSKA (reference sequence). In DNA form, the CDR3 reads TGCAGTGCCCCGACAGGGTCGGAGACCCTGTACTTC. It yields the protein CSAPTGSETLYF.

The chain has TRBV19 and TRBJ2-1, with TRBD2 matching over 9 bases. The CDR3 has 14 residues. Germline CDR1 is LNHDA and CDR2 is SQIVND (reference sequence). V trimming: 7 bases; J trimming: 7 bases; junction bases outside the gene matches: 8. The CDR3 DNA reads as TGTGCCAGTAAAGGCGGGGGGGTACAGAATGAGCAGTTCTTC. Its translation: CASKGGGVQNEQFF.

This clonotype has more than one count but fewer than ten. The V call is TRBV12-3 or TRBV12-4, the J call TRBJ2-5; TRBD1 aligns across 7 bases. This CDR3 has 14 amino acids. V was pared by 5 bases and J by 5 bases, with 8 bases of the junction left unmatched. The CDR3 protein is CASSPRQGSETQYF. In DNA form, the CDR3 reads TGTGCCAGCAGTCCCCGACAGGGCTCCGAGACCCAGTACTTC.

The chain carries TRBV7-2 and TRBJ2-3; the D gene is possibly TRBD2 (5 bases). Trimming took 11 bases from V and 6 from J, leaving 18 bases between them. In germline, CDR1 is SGHTA, CDR2 FQGNSA. The CDR3 spans 13 residues. CDR3 in amino acids: CARGGGGWDTQYF. The DNA for the CDR3 is TGTGCCCGCGGCGGAGGTGGTTGGGATACGCAGTATTTT.

The chain is built from TRBV5-1 and TRBJ1-2, with 8 bases fitting TRBD1. The ends lost 8 bases at V and 4 bases at J; junction bases unmatched: 19. In germline, CDR1 is SGHRS, CDR2 YFSETQ. This CDR3 is built from 17 residues. The CDR3 DNA is TGCGCCAGTGACAGGGGCGATGCGAATCCCCCCCCCTATGGCTACACCTTC. Translation gives CASDRGDANPPPYGYTF. The full variable domain, with the rest looked up from reference TRBV5-1 and TRBJ1-2, is KAGVTQTPRYLIKTRGQQVTLSCSPISGHRSVSWYQQTPGQGLQFLFEYFSETQRNKGNFPGRFSGRQFSNSRSEMNVSTLELGDSALYLCASDRGDANPPPYGYTFGSGTRLTVV.

This chain uses TRBV29-1 with TRBJ1-2; no clear D. Looked up from germline, CDR1 is SQVTM and CDR2 is ANQGSEA. The CDR3 consists of 10 residues. V was cut by 6 bases and J by 8 bases, with 10 bases left in between. Here the CDR3 DNA reads TGCAGCGTCCGACGGGAGGGCTACACCTTC. It codes for CSVRREGYTF.